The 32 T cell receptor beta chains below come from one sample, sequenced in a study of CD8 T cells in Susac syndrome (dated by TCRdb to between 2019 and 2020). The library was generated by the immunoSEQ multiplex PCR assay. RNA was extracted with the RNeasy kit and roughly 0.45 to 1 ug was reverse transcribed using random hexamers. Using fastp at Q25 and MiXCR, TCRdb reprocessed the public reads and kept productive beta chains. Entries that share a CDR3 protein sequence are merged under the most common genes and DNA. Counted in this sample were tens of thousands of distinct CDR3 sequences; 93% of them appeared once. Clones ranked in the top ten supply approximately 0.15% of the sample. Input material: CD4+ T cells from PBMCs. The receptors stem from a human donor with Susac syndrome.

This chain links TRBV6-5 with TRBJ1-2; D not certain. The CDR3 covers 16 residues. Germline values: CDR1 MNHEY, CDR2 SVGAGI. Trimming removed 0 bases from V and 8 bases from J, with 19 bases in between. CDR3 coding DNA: TGTGCCAGCAGTTACTCTCTATGGACGGGATCGGGAGGCTACACCTTC. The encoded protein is CASSYSLWTGSGGYTF.

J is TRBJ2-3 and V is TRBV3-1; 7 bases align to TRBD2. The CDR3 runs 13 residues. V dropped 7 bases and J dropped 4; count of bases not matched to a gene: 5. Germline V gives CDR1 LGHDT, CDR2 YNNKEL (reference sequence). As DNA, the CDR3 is TGTGCCAGCACCCCACGGGGGGCAGATACGCAGTATTTT. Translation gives CASTPRGADTQYF.

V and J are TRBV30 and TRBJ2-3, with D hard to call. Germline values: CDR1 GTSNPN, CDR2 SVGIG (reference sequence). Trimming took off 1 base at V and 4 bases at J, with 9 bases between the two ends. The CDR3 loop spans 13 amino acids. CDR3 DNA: TGTGCCTGGAGTGCCAGACCGGCAGATACGCAGTATTTT. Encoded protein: CAWSARPADTQYF.

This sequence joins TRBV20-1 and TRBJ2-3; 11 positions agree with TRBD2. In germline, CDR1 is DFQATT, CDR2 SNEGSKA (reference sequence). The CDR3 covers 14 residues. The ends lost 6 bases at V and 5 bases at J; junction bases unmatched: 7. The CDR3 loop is CSAAPGLAEDTQYF. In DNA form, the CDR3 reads TGCAGTGCCGCACCGGGACTAGCGGAAGATACGCAGTATTTT.

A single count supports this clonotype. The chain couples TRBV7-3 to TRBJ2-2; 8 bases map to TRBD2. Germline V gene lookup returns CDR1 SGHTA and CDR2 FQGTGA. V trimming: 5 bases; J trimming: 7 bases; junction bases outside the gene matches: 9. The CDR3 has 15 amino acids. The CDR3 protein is CASSLSRGGSGELFF. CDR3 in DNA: TGTGCCAGCAGCCTTTCCCGGGGGGGCAGCGGGGAGCTGTTTTTT.

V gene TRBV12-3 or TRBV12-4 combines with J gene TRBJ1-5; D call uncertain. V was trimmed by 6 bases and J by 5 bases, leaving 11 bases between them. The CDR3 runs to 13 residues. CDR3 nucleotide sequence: TGTGCCAGCAGACGGACCGGGGATCAGCCCCAGCATTTT. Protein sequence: CASRRTGDQPQHF.

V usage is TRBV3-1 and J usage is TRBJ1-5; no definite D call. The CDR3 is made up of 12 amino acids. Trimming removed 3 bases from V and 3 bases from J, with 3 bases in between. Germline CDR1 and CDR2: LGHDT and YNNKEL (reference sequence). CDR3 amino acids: CASSHLNQPQHF. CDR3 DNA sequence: TGTGCCAGCAGCCACCTCAATCAGCCCCAGCATTTT.

Here the CDR3 reads CASRGGGGTDTQYF. In nucleotides, the CDR3 is TGTGCCAGCAGGGGGGGAGGAGGAACAGATACGCAGTATTTT. The rearrangement joins TRBV7-2 to TRBJ2-3; tentatively, D is TRBD2 (6 bases). Germline V gene sequence: CDR1 SGHTA, CDR2 FQGNSA. This CDR3 contains 14 residues. Trimming shortened V by 6 bases and J by 3 bases, and 13 bases separated the two germline ends.

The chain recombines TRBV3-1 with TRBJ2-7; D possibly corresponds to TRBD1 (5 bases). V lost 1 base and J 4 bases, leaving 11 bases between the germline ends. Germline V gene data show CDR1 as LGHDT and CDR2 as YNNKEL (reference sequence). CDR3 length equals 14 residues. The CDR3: CASSQGVGRYEQYF. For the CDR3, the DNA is TGTGCCAGCAGCCAAGGGGTGGGGCGGTACGAGCAGTACTTC.

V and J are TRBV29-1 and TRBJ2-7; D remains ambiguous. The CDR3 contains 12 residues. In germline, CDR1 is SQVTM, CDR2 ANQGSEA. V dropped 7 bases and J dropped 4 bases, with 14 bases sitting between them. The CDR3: CSGSPNGYEQYF. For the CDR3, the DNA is TGCAGCGGATCGCCAAACGGATACGAGCAGTACTTC.

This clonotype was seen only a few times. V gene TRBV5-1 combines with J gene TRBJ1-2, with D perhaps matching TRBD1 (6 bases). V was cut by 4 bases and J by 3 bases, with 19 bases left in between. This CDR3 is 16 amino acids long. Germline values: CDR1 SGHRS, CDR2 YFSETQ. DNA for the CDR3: TGCGCCAGCAGCCCCCGGGGGGGGCGCGGCGACTATGGCTACACCTTC. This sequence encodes CASSPRGGRGDYGYTF.

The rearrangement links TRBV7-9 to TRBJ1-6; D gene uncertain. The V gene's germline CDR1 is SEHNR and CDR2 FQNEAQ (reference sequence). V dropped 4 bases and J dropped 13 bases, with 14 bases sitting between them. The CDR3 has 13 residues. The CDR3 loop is CASSSSGVSPLHF. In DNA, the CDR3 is TGTGCCAGCAGCTCCTCTGGAGTGAGTCCCCTCCACTTT.

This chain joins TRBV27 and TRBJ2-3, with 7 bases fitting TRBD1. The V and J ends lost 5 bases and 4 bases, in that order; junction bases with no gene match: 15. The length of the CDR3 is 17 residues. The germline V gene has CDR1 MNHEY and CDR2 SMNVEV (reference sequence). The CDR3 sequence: CASSTRGGAVRSDTQYF. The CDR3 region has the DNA TGTGCCAGCAGTACCCGAGGGGGCGCAGTCCGCTCAGATACGCAGTATTTT.

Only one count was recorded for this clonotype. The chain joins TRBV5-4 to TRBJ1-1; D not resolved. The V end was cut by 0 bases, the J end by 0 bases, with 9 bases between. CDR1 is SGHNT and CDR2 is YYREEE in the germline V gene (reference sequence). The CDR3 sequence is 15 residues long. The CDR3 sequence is CASSLGVGLNTEAFF. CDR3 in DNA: TGTGCCAGCAGCTTGGGAGTAGGACTGAACACTGAAGCTTTCTTT.

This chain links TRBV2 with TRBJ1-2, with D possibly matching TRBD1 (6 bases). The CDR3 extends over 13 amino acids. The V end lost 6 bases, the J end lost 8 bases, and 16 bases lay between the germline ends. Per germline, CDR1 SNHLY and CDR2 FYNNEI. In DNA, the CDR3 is TGTGCCAGCAGACAGGGCGCGGCACGAGGCTACACCTTC. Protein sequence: CASRQGAARGYTF.

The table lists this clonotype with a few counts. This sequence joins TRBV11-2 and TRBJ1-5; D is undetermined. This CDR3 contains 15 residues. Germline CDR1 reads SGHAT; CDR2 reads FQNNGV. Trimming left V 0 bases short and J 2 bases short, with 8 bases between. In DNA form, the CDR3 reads TGTGCCAGCAGCTTAGATGGGCAGGGCAATCAGCCCCAGCATTTT. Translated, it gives CASSLDGQGNQPQHF. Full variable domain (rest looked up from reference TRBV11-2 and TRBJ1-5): EAGVAQSPRYKIIEKRQSVAFWCNPISGHATLYWYQQILGQGPKLLIQFQNNGVVDDSQLPKDRFSAERLKGVDSTLKIQPAKLEDSAVYLCASSLDGQGNQPQHFGDGTRLSIL.

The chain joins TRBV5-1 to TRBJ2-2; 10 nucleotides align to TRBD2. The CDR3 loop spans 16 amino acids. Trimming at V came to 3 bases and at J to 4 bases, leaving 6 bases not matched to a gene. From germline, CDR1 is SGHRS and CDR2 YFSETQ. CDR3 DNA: TGCGCCAGCAGCTATGACAGCGGGGGGGCCACCGGGGAGCTGTTTTTT. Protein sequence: CASSYDSGGATGELFF.

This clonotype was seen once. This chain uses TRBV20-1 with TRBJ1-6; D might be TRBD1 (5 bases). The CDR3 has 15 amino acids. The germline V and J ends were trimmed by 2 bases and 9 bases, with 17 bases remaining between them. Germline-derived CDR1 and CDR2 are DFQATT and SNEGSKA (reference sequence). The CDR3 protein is CSARRGTGRSSPLHF. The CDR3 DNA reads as TGCAGTGCTAGACGCGGAACAGGAAGGTCTTCACCCCTCCACTTT.

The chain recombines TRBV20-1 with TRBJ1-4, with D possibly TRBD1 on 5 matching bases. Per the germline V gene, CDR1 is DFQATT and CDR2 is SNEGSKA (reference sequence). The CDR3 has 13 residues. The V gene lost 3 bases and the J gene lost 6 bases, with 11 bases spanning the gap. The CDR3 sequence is CSARGGGDEKLFF. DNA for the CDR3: TGCAGTGCTAGGGGGGGAGGGGATGAAAAACTGTTTTTT.

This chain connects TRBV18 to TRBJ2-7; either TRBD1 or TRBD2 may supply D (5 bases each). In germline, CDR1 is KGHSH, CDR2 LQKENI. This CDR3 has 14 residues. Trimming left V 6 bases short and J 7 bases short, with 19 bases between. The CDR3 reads CASSRDGAADEQYF. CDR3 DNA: TGTGCCAGCTCCCGGGACGGGGCGGCGGATGAGCAGTACTTC.

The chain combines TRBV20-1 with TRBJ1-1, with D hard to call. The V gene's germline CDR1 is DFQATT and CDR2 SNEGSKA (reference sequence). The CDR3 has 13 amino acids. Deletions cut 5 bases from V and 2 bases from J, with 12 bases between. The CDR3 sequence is CSAPEPGNTEAFF. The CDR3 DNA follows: TGCAGTGCTCCGGAGCCAGGAAACACTGAAGCTTTCTTT.

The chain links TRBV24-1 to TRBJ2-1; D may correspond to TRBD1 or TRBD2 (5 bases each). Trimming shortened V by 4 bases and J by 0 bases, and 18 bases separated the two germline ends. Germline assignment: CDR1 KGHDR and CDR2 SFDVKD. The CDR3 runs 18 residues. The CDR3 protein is CATSDPRAGATSYNEQFF. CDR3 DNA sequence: TGTGCCACCAGTGACCCCCGTGCCGGGGCCACCTCCTACAATGAGCAGTTCTTC.

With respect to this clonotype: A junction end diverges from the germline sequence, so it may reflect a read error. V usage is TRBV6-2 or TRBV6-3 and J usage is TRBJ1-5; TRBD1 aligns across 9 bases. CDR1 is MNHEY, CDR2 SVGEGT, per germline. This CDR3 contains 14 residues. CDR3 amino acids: CATSYTTGGQPQHF. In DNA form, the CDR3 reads TGTGCCACCAGTTACACGACAGGGGGACAGCCCCAGCATTTT.

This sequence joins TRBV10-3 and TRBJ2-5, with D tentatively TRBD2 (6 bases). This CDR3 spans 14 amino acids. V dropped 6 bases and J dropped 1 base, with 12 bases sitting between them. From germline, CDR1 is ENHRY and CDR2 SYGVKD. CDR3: CAIRSTLAQETQYF. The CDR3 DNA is TGTGCCATCAGGAGTACACTAGCCCAAGAGACCCAGTACTTC.

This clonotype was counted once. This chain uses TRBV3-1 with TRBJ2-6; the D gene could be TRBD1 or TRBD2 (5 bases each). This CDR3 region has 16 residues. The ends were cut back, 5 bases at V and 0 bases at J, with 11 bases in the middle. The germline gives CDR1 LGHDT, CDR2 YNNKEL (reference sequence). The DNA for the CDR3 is TGTGCCAGCAGCGGGGGTCCTGCCTCTGGGGCCAACGTCCTGACTTTC. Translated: CASSGGPASGANVLTF.

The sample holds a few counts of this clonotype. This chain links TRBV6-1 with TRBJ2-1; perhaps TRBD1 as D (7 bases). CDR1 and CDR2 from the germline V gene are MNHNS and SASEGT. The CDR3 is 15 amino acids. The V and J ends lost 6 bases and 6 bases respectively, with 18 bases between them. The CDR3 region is CASSIGGGGINEQFF. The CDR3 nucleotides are TGTGCCAGCAGCATAGGAGGGGGCGGCATCAATGAGCAGTTCTTC.

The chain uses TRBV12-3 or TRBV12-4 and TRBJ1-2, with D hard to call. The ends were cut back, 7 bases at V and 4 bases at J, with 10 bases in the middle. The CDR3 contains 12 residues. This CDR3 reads CASTGMGYGYTF. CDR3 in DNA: TGTGCCAGCACTGGGATGGGCTATGGCTACACCTTC.

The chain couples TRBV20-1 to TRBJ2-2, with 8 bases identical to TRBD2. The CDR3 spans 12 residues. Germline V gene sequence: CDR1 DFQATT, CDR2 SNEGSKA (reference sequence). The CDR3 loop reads CTGSGGTGELFF. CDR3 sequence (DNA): TGCACTGGGAGCGGGGGCACCGGGGAGCTGTTTTTT.

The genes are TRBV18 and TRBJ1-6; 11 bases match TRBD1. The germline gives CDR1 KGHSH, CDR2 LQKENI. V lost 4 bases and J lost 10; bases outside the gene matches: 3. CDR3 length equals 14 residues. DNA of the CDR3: TGTGCCAGCTCACTGGGACAGGGGGTCTCACCCCTCCACTTT. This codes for CASSLGQGVSPLHF.

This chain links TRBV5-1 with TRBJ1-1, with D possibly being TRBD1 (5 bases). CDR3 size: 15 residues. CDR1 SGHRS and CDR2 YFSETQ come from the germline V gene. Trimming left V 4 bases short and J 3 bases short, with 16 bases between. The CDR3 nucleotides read TGCGCCAGCAGCGCCTCCGAAAGGGGATACACTGAAGCTTTCTTT. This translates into CASSASERGYTEAFF. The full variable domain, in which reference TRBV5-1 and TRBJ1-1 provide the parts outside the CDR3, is KAGVTQTPRYLIKTRGQQVTLSCSPISGHRSVSWYQQTPGQGLQFLFEYFSETQRNKGNFPGRFSGRQFSNSRSEMNVSTLELGDSALYLCASSASERGYTEAFFGQGTRLTVV.

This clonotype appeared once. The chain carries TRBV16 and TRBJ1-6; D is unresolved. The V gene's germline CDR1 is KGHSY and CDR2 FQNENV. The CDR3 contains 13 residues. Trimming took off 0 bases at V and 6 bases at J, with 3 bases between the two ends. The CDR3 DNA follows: TGTGCCAGCAGCCAATCAGCTAATTCACCCCTCCACTTT. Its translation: CASSQSANSPLHF.

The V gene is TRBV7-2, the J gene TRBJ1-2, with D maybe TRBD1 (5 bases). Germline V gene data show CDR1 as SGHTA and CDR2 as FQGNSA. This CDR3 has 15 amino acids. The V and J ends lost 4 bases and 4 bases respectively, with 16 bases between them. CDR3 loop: CASSYQSLGTYGYTF. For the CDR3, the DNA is TGTGCCAGCAGCTATCAATCTCTGGGGACCTATGGCTACACCTTC.